This TCR beta chain was identified during a study of blood T cells in healthy people across ages. Germline trimming cut 8 bases from V and 12 bases from J; bases unmatched to any gene: 4. CDR3 size: 11 residues. This clonotype came up a few times. The use of a sample-barcoded 5' primer and a J-beta primer mix characterized a second PCR of about 6 to 11 cycles. TCRdb fed the 5' RACE reads into MiXCR, producing one record per CDR3 protein. The profile shows 2 million or so distinct CDR3 sequences, roughly 52% of them singletons. This chain uses TRBV12-3 or TRBV12-4 with TRBJ2-1; 10 nucleotides align to TRBD2. The sample taken for sequencing was blood. The sequence was collected from a woman aged 40 to 50 in good health. DNA of the CDR3: TGTGCCAGCGGAGCGGGGGGGCGGCAGTTCTTC. It encodes CASGAGGRQFF.